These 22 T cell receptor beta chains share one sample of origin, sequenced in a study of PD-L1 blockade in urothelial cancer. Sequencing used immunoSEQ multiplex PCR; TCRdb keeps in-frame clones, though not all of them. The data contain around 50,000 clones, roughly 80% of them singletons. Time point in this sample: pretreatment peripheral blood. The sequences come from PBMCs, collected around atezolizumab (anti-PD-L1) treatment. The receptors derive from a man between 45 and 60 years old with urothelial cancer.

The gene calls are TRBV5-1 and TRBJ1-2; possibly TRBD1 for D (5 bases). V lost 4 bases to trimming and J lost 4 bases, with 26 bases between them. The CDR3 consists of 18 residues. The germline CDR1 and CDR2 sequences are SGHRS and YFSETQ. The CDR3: CASSLDIGTLGVSYGYTF. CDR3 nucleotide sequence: TGCGCCAGCAGCCTCGATATTGGCACGTTAGGGGTTAGCTATGGCTACACCTTC. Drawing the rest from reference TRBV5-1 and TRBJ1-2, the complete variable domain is KAGVTQTPRYLIKTRGQQVTLSCSPISGHRSVSWYQQTPGQGLQFLFEYFSETQRNKGNFPGRFSGRQFSNSRSEMNVSTLELGDSALYLCASSLDIGTLGVSYGYTFGSGTRLTVV.

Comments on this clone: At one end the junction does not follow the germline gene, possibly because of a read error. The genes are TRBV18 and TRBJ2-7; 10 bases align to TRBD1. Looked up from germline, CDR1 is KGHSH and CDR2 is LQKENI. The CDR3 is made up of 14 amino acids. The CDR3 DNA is TGTGCCAGCTCAGCCGACAGGGGGCGGATTTCAGGTCCCTTC. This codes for CASSADRGRISGPF. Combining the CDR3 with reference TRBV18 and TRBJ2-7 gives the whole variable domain NAGVMQNPRHLVRRRGQEARLRCSPMKGHSHVYWYRQLPEEGLKFMVYLQKENIIDESGMPKERFSAEFPKEGPSILRIQQVVRGDSAAYFCASSADRGRISGPFGPGTRLTVT.

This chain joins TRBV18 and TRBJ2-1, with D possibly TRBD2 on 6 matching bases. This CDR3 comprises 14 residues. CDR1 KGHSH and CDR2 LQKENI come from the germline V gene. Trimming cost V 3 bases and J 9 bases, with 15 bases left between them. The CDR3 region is CASSPKDAGGEQFF. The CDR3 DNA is TGTGCCAGCTCACCGAAGGACGCCGGGGGTGAGCAGTTCTTC.

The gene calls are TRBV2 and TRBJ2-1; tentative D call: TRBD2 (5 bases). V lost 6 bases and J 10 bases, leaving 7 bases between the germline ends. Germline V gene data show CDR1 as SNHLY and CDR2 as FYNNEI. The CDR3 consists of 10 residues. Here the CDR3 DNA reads TGTGCCAGCAGAGGGAGAGAGCAGTTCTTC. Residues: CASRGREQFF.

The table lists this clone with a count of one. The CDR3 spells CASLHRVNYGYTF. In DNA form, the CDR3 reads TGTGCCAGCCTACACAGGGTTAACTATGGCTACACCTTC. V gene TRBV21-1 combines with J gene TRBJ1-2; the D call of TRBD1 is as the table states it, not checked on the DNA. TRBV21-1 is a known pseudogene. This CDR3 has 13 residues.

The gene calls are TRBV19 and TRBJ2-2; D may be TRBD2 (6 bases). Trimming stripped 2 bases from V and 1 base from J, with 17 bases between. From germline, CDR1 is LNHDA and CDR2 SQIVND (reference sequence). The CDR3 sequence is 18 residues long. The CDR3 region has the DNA TGTGCCAGTAGTATATCCCCGGGAGCCAGACTGAACACCGGGGAGCTGTTTTTT. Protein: CASSISPGARLNTGELFF.

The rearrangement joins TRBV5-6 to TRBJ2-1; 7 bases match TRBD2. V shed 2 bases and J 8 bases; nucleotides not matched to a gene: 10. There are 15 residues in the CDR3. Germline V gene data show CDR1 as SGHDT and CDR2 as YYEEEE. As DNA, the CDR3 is TGTGCCAGCAGCTTCGGAGCGGGGCGTCGGGATGAGCAGTTCTTC. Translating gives CASSFGAGRRDEQFF.

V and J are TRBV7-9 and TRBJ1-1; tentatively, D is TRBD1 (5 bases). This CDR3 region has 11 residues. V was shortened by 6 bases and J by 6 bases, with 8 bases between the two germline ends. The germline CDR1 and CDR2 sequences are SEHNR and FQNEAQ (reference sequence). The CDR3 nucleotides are TGTGCCAGCAGGGGGGGGGCTGAAGCTTTCTTT. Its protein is CASRGGAEAFF.

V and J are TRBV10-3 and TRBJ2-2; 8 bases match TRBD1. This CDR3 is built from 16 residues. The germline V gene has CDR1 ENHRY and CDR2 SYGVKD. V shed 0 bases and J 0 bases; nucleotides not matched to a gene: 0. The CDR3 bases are TGTGCCATCAGTGAGTCGACAGGGGCGAACACCGGGGAGCTGTTTTTT. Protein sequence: CAISESTGANTGELFF.

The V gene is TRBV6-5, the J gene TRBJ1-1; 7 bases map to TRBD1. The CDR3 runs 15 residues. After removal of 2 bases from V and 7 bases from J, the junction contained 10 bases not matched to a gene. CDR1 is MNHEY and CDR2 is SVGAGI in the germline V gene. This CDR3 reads CASSYAQTGMSEAFF. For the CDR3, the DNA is TGTGCCAGCAGTTACGCCCAGACAGGGATGAGTGAAGCTTTCTTT.

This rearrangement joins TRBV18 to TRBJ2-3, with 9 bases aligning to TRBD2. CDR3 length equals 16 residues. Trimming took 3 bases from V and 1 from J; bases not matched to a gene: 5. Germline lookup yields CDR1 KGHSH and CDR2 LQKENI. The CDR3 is CASSPRGGRGTDTQYF. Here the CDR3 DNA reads TGTGCCAGCTCACCTCGGGGCGGGAGGGGCACAGATACGCAGTATTTT.

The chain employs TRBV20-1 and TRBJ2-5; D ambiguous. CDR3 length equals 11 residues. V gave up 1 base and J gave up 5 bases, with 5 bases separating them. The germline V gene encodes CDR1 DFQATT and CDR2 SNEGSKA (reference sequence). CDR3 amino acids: CSARVTETQYF. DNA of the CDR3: TGCAGTGCTAGAGTTACTGAGACCCAGTACTTC.

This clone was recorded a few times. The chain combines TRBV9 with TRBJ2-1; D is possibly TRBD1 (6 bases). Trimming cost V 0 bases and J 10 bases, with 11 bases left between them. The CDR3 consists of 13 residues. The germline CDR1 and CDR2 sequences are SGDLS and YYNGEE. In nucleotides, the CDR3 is TGTGCCAGCAGCGTAGTATCTGGGGGCGAGCAGTTCTTC. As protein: CASSVVSGGEQFF.

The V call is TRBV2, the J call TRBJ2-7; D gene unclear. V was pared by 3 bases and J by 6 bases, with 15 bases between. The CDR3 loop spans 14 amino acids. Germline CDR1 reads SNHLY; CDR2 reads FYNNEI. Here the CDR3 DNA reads TGTGCCAGCAGTGAGCAGGCCCTGTTAGGCGAGCAGTACTTC. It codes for CASSEQALLGEQYF. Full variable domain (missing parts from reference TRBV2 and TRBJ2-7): EPEVTQTPSHQVTQMGQEVILRCVPISNHLYFYWYRQILGQKVEFLVSFYNNEISEKSEIFDDQFSVERPDGSNFTLKIRSTKLEDSAMYFCASSEQALLGEQYFGPGTRLTVT.

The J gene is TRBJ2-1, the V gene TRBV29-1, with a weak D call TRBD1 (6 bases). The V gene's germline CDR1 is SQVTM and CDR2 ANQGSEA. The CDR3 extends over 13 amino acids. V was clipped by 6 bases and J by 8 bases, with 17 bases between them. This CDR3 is CSVARTVIDEQFF. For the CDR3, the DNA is TGCAGCGTCGCTAGGACAGTCATCGATGAGCAGTTCTTC.

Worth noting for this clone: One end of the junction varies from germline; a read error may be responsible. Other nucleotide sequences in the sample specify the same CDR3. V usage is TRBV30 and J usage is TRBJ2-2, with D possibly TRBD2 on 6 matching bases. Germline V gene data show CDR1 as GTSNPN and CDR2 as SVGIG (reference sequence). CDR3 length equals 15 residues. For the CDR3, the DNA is TGTGCCTGGTTATCTAGCGAAAGATACACCGGAGAGCTGTTTTTT. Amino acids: CAWLSSERYTGELFF.

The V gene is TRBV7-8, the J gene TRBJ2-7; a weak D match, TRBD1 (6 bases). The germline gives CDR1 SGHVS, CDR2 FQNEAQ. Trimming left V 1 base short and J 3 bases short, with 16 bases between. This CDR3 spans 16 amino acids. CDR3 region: CASSLGWTAVNYEQYF. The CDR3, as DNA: TGTGCCAGCAGCTTAGGGTGGACAGCGGTTAACTACGAGCAGTACTTC. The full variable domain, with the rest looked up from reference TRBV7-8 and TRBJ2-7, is GAGVSQSPRYKVAKRGQDVALRCDPISGHVSLFWYQQALGQGPEFLTYFQNEAQLDKSGLPSDRFFAERPEGSVSTLKIQRTQQEDSAVYLCASSLGWTAVNYEQYFGPGTRLTVT.

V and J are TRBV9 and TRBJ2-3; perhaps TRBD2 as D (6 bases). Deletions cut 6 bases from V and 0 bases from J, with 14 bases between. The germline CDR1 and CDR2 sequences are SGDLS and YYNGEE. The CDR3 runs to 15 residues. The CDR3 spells CASTTFGTSTDTQYF. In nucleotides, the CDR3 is TGTGCCAGCACCACTTTCGGGACTAGCACAGATACGCAGTATTTT. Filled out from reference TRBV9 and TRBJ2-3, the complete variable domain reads DSGVTQTPKHLITATGQRVTLRCSPRSGDLSVYWYQQSLDQGLQFLIQYYNGEERAKGNILERFSAQQFPDLHSELNLSSLELGDSALYFCASTTFGTSTDTQYFGPGTRLTVL.

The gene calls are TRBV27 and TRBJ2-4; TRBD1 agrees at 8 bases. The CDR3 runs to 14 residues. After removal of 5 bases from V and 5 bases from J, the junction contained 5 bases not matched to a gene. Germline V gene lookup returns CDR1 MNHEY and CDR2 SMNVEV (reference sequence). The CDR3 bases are TGTGCCAGCAGTCCCGGGACAGGCCAAAACATTCAGTACTTC. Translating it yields CASSPGTGQNIQYF.

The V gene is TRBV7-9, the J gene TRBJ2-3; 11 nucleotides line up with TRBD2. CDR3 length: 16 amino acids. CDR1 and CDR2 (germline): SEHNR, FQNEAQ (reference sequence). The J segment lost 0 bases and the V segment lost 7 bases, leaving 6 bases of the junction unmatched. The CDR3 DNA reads TGTGCCAGCACACTAGCGGGAGTCGGAAGCACAGATACGCAGTATTTT. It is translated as CASTLAGVGSTDTQYF.

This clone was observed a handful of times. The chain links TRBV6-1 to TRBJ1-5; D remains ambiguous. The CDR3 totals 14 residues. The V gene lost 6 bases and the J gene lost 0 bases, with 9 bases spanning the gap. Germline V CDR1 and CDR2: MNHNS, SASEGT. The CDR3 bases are TGTGCCAGCAGAGAACAGAATAGCAATCAGCCCCAGCATTTT. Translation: CASREQNSNQPQHF.

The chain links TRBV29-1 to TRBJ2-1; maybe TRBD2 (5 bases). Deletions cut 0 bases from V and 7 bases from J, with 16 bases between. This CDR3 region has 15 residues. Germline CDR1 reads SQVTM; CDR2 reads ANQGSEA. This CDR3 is CSVEDQVGLPNEQFF. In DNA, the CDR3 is TGCAGCGTTGAAGATCAGGTTGGACTCCCTAATGAGCAGTTCTTC.